Following are 4 T cell receptor beta chains from one sample sequenced in a study of T cells in Graves' hyperthyroidism and ophthalmopathy. Authors of the study amplified TCR beta CDR3 regions from RNA transcripts. The study used the HTBI primer set for a first-round RT-PCR of the TCR CDR3. TCRdb reprocessed the multiplex PCR reads with MiXCR, giving one entry per CDR3 protein. The table records some 570,000 distinct CDR3 sequences, approximately 17% of them present only once. Sequenced material: blood. Receptor source: a woman between 18 and 30 years old with Graves' ophthalmopathy.

Ten or more counts support this clonotype. J is TRBJ2-7 and V is TRBV29-1; D not resolved. Germline V gene sequence: CDR1 SQVTM, CDR2 ANQGSEA. The germline V and J ends were trimmed by 6 bases and 1 base, with 16 bases remaining between them. The CDR3 runs 14 residues. The CDR3 DNA follows: TGCAGCGTGAAATCTCCGGGCATATCCTACGAGCAGTACTTC. Its translation is CSVKSPGISYEQYF.

The rearrangement joins TRBV6-1 to TRBJ2-3, with 8 nucleotides matching TRBD2. The CDR3 loop spans 16 amino acids. Germline CDR1 reads MNHNS; CDR2 reads SASEGT. Unmatched junction bases numbered 10, after V lost 6 bases and J lost 2 bases. The CDR3 region has the DNA TGTGCCAGCAGCCGAGGGGAGCGGGAGAACACAGATACGCAGTATTTT. It encodes CASSRGERENTDTQYF.

This clonotype has at least ten counts. V is TRBV5-8 and J is TRBJ2-7; the D gene could be TRBD1 or TRBD2 (5 bases each). The ends were cut back, 3 bases at V and 2 bases at J, with 18 bases in the middle. The CDR3 length is 16 residues. Germline V lookup: CDR1 SGHTS, CDR2 YDEGEE. CDR3 loop: CASSWGKTTGTYEQYF. The CDR3 DNA reads TGTGCCAGCAGCTGGGGGAAGACGACTGGGACCTACGAGCAGTACTTC.

This clonotype was seen ten or more times. V and J are TRBV6-4 and TRBJ2-1; D is undetermined. Trimming left V 4 bases short and J 9 bases short, with 16 bases between. Per germline, CDR1 MRHNA and CDR2 SNTAGT. The CDR3 runs to 14 residues. CDR3 nucleotides: TGTGCCAGCAGTGTGGCAACAAGCCCTAGTGAGCAGTTCTTC. Its translation: CASSVATSPSEQFF.